Detailed here is one TCR beta chain. The CDR3 length is 14 residues. V gave up 3 bases and J gave up 8 bases, with 14 bases separating them. Germline V lookup: CDR1 SGHVS, CDR2 FQNEAQ. The sample comes from a study of T cell responses to AZD1222 COVID-19 vaccine. Libraries were prepared by immunoSEQ multiplex PCR; TCRdb keeps only in-frame clonotypes and omits some of them. The table lists about 150,000 clones, about nine tenths of them singletons, with roughly 2% in the top ten. This TCR was sampled from an adult in good health. The chain couples TRBV7-8 to TRBJ2-1, with a weak D call TRBD1 (6 bases). The source material was peripheral blood, sampled on day 0 of AZD1222 vaccination. The CDR3 loop reads CASSLGHREYEQFF. The CDR3 DNA is TGTGCCAGCAGCTTGGGCCACAGGGAGTATGAGCAGTTCTTC.